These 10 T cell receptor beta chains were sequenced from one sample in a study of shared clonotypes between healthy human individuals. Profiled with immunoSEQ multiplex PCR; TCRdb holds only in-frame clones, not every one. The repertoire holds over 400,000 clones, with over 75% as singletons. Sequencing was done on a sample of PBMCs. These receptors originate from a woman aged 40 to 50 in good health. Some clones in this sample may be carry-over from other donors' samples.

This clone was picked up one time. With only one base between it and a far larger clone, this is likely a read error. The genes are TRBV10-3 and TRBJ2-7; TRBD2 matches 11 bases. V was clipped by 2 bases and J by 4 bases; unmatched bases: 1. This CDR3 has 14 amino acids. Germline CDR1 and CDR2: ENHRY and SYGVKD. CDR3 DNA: TGTGCCATCAGTGAGGCTAGCGGGAGGTACGAGCAGTACTTC. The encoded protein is CAISEASGRYEQYF.

The CDR3 DNA is TGTGCCAGCAGTTTATGGGGGGGGGACACTGAAGCTTTCTTT. As protein: CASSLWGGDTEAFF. V gene TRBV28 combines with J gene TRBJ1-1, with D perhaps TRBD1 (5 bases). The ends were cut back, 0 bases at V and 3 bases at J, with 8 bases in the middle. Germline V lookup: CDR1 MDHEN, CDR2 SYDVKM. The CDR3 contains 14 residues.

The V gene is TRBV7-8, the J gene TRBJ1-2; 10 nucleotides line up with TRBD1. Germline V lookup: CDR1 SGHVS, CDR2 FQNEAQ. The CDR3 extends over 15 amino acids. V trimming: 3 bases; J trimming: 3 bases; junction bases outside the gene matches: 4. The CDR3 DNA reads TGTGCCAGCAGCTTCCGGGACAGGGGAGACTATGGCTACACCTTC. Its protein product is CASSFRDRGDYGYTF.

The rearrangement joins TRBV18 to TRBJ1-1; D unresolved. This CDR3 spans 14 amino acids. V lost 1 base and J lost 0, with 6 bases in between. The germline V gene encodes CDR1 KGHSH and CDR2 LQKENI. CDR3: CASSPRTVNTEAFF. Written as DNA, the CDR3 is TGTGCCAGCTCACCACGCACGGTGAACACTGAAGCTTTCTTT.

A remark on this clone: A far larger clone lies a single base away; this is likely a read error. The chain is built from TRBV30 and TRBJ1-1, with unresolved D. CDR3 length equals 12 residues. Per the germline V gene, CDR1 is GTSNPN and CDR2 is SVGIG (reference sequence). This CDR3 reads CAWRSENTEALF. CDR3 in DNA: TGTGCCTGGAGATCAGAGAACACTGAAGCTCTCTTT.

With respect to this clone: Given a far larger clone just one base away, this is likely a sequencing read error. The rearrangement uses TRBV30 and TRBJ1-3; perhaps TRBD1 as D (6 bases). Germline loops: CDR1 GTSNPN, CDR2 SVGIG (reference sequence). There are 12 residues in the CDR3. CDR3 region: CAWNRAGNTLYF. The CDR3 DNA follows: TGTGCCTGGAACAGGGCTGGAAACACCTTATATTTT.

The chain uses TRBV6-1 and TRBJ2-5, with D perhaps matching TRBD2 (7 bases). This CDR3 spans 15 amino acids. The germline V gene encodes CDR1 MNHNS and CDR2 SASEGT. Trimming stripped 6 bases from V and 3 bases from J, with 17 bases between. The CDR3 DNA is TGTGCCAGCAGGGGAGGGGGAGGGGGAAAAGAGACCCAGTACTTC. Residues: CASRGGGGGKETQYF.

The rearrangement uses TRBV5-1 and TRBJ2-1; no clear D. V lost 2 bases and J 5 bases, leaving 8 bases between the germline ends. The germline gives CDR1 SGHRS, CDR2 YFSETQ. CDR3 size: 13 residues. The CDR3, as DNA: TGCGCCAGCAGCTTAGAGCCTGACAATGAGCAGTTCTTC. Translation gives CASSLEPDNEQFF.

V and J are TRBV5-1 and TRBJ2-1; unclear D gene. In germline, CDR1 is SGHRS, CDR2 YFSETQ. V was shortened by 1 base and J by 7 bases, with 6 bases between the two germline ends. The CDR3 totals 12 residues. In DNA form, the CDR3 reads TGCGCCAGCAGCTTGTGGGAAAATGAGCAGTTCTTC. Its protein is CASSLWENEQFF. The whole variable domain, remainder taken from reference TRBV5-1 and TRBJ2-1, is KAGVTQTPRYLIKTRGQQVTLSCSPISGHRSVSWYQQTPGQGLQFLFEYFSETQRNKGNFPGRFSGRQFSNSRSEMNVSTLELGDSALYLCASSLWENEQFFGPGTRLTVL.

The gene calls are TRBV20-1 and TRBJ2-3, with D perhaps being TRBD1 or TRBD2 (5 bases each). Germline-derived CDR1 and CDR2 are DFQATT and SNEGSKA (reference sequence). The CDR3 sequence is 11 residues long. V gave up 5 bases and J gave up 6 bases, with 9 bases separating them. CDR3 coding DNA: TGCAGTGCTCCAGAGGGGGATACGCAGTATTTT. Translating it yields CSAPEGDTQYF.